Presented here are 32 T cell receptor beta chains from one specimen sequenced in a study of cytomegalovirus exposure and HLA in healthy donors. Profiled with immunoSEQ multiplex PCR; TCRdb holds only in-frame clones, not every one. The sample includes approximately 210,000 clones, more than 75% of them seen just once. Sequenced material: PBMCs. The receptors derive from a woman between 18 and 29 years old in good health and CMV-seronegative.

This chain connects TRBV19 to TRBJ1-5, with D possibly matching TRBD1 (5 bases). Trimming stripped 3 bases from V and 6 bases from J, with 15 bases between. From germline, CDR1 is LNHDA and CDR2 SQIVND (reference sequence). This CDR3 contains 15 residues. The CDR3 region has the DNA TGTGCCAGTAGTATTGGGGGAGGCAGGAGTCAGCCCCAGCATTTT. Translation: CASSIGGGRSQPQHF. The variable domain in full, with the rest retrieved from reference TRBV19 and TRBJ1-5, is DGGITQSPKYLFRKEGQNVTLSCEQNLNHDAMYWYRQDPGQGLRLIYYSQIVNDFQKGDIAEGYSVSREKKESFPLTVTSAQKNPTAFYLCASSIGGGRSQPQHFGDGTRLSIL.

The chain combines TRBV27 with TRBJ2-6; perhaps TRBD1 as D (5 bases). V was trimmed by 0 bases and J by 2 bases, leaving 8 bases between them. The CDR3 sequence is 16 residues long. Per germline, CDR1 MNHEY and CDR2 SMNVEV (reference sequence). CDR3 nucleotide sequence: TGTGCCAGCAGTTTATCGGCAGGGACTGGGGCCAACGTCCTGACTTTC. The encoded protein is CASSLSAGTGANVLTF.

This rearrangement joins TRBV5-1 to TRBJ1-5, with D unresolved. The CDR3 runs to 17 residues. Germline-derived CDR1 and CDR2 are SGHRS and YFSETQ. Trimming took 3 bases from V and 2 from J, leaving 18 bases between them. CDR3 nucleotides: TGCGCCAGCAGCTCCTCGACGCTACCGAGGGGCAATCAGCCCCAGCATTTT. This gives the protein CASSSSTLPRGNQPQHF.

The chain is built from TRBV7-9 and TRBJ1-2, with 12 nucleotides matching TRBD1. Germline V gene sequence: CDR1 SEHNR, CDR2 FQNEAQ (reference sequence). V shed 5 bases and J 2 bases; nucleotides not matched to a gene: 9. This CDR3 is 17 amino acids long. The CDR3 loop reads CASSTGGQGAPNYGYTF. DNA of the CDR3: TGTGCCAGCAGCACTGGGGGACAGGGGGCGCCCAACTATGGCTACACCTTC.

This chain links TRBV11-2 with TRBJ2-6; TRBD1 matches 8 bases. With V trimmed by 2 bases and J by 9 bases, 12 bases remained unmatched. CDR1 is SGHAT, CDR2 FQNNGV, per germline. The CDR3 runs 17 residues. The CDR3 coding sequence is TGTGCCAGCAGCTTAATATTGGCGAGACAGGGGATCAACGTCCTGACTTTC. Translation: CASSLILARQGINVLTF.

This chain connects TRBV30 to TRBJ1-1, with D possibly TRBD1 on 5 matching bases. CDR1 GTSNPN and CDR2 SVGIG come from the germline V gene (reference sequence). V was clipped by 2 bases and J by 8 bases, with 15 bases between them. This CDR3 is 13 amino acids long. The CDR3 nucleotides read TGTGCCTGGAGTAGGGGCCACCCCAACGAAGCTTTCTTT. The encoded protein is CAWSRGHPNEAFF.

The genes are TRBV7-9 and TRBJ1-2; TRBD1 agrees at 8 bases. With V trimmed by 1 base and J by 6 bases, 4 bases remained unmatched. Germline V lookup: CDR1 SEHNR, CDR2 FQNEAQ (reference sequence). The CDR3 sequence is 14 residues long. The CDR3 nucleotides read TGTGCCAGCAGCTTAGGGGACAGGTCCAATGGCTACACCTTC. Protein product: CASSLGDRSNGYTF.

The genes are TRBV27 and TRBJ2-7; 7 bases agree with TRBD1. There are 15 residues in the CDR3. Germline V lookup: CDR1 MNHEY, CDR2 SMNVEV (reference sequence). The J segment lost 0 bases and the V segment lost 5 bases, leaving 7 bases of the junction unmatched. The CDR3 loop reads CASSEATGTSYEQYF. The DNA of the CDR3 is TGTGCCAGCAGTGAAGCGACAGGGACCTCCTACGAGCAGTACTTC.

The chain couples TRBV9 to TRBJ2-3; 10 bases agree with TRBD2. J gave up 4 bases and V 4 bases, and 6 bases lay outside the gene matches. The CDR3 length is 15 residues. Germline loops: CDR1 SGDLS, CDR2 YYNGEE. This CDR3 reads CASSRLAGPADTQYF. In nucleotides, the CDR3 is TGTGCCAGCAGCCGACTAGCGGGCCCGGCAGATACGCAGTATTTT.

The chain is built from TRBV5-1 and TRBJ2-3, with D possibly matching TRBD2 (5 bases). Germline lookup yields CDR1 SGHRS and CDR2 YFSETQ. The germline V and J ends were trimmed by 6 bases and 2 bases, with 13 bases remaining between them. The CDR3 contains 14 residues. The CDR3 sequence: CASNRGENTDTQYF. Written as DNA, the CDR3 is TGCGCCAGCAATCGTGGGGAGAACACAGATACGCAGTATTTT.

The CDR3 DNA reads TGCAGCGTTGCCCTAGCGGGAAGCTCCTACGAGCAGTACTTC. Protein product: CSVALAGSSYEQYF. This sequence joins TRBV29-1 and TRBJ2-7; TRBD2 matches at 9 bases. V dropped 4 bases and J dropped 0; count of bases not matched to a gene: 4. Germline V gene lookup returns CDR1 SQVTM and CDR2 ANQGSEA. The CDR3 has 14 amino acids.

V usage is TRBV5-1 and J usage is TRBJ2-3; 7 bases are shared with TRBD2. The CDR3 spans 16 residues. Germline CDR1 is SGHRS and CDR2 is YFSETQ. V gave up 6 bases and J gave up 5 bases; unmatched junction bases: 15. Here the CDR3 reads CASTQVEKLARDTQYF. The CDR3 DNA follows: TGCGCCAGCACACAAGTAGAAAAACTAGCGAGAGATACGCAGTATTTT.

This chain connects TRBV9 to TRBJ1-6; no clear D gene. CDR3 length equals 17 residues. Germline V gene sequence: CDR1 SGDLS, CDR2 YYNGEE. Trimming removed 1 base at V and 0 bases at J, with 11 bases between. The CDR3 is CASSVRRTSSYNSPLHF. CDR3 in DNA: TGTGCCAGCAGCGTAAGGAGGACGAGCTCCTATAATTCACCCCTCCACTTT.

The chain combines TRBV6-5 with TRBJ1-5; perhaps TRBD1 as D (6 bases). Trimming stripped 2 bases from V and 10 bases from J, with 12 bases between. The CDR3 spans 13 residues. CDR1 is MNHEY, CDR2 SVGAGI, per germline. The CDR3 is CASSYSAGAPQHF. In nucleotides, the CDR3 is TGTGCCAGCAGTTACAGTGCAGGGGCACCCCAGCATTTT.

The chain carries TRBV29-1 and TRBJ2-3; weak D call: TRBD1 (6 bases). The V gene's germline CDR1 is SQVTM and CDR2 ANQGSEA. CDR3 size: 13 residues. Trimming pared 4 bases from V and 6 bases from J, leaving 14 bases between. This CDR3 is CSVVGASHDTQYF. As DNA, the CDR3 is TGCAGCGTTGTGGGGGCCAGTCACGATACGCAGTATTTT.

This rearrangement joins TRBV5-1 to TRBJ1-1; D remains ambiguous. Trimming took 2 bases from V and 3 from J, leaving 20 bases between them. Germline values: CDR1 SGHRS, CDR2 YFSETQ. The length of the CDR3 is 17 residues. The CDR3: CASSFSAMINGDTEAFF. CDR3 coding DNA: TGCGCCAGCAGCTTTTCCGCGATGATAAACGGGGACACTGAAGCTTTCTTT.

The rearrangement links TRBV5-8 to TRBJ1-4; D is uncertain. Deletions cut 4 bases from V and 6 bases from J, with 13 bases between. Looked up from germline, CDR1 is SGHTS and CDR2 is YDEGEE. This CDR3 is built from 14 residues. The DNA for the CDR3 is TGTGCCAGCAGCCACGCTTCGGGAGATGAAAAACTGTTTTTT. Its translation is CASSHASGDEKLFF. Drawing the rest from reference TRBV5-8 and TRBJ1-4, the complete variable domain is EAGVTQSPTHLIKTRGQQATLRCSPISGHTSVYWYQQALGLGLQFLLWYDEGEERNRGNFPPRFSGRQFPNYSSELNVNALELEDSALYLCASSHASGDEKLFFGSGTQLSVL.

This chain joins TRBV6-5 and TRBJ1-2; D might be TRBD1 (5 bases). Trimming removed 0 bases at V and 7 bases at J, with 15 bases between. The CDR3 sequence is 15 residues long. Germline CDR1 is MNHEY and CDR2 is SVGAGI. Here the CDR3 reads CASSYSGARKGGYTF. Here the CDR3 DNA reads TGTGCCAGCAGTTACTCAGGGGCCCGGAAGGGTGGCTACACCTTC.

Here the CDR3 reads CASSQDREGVGESEAFF. In DNA, the CDR3 is TGTGCCAGCAGCCAAGATCGAGAGGGTGTTGGGGAGTCTGAAGCTTTCTTT. The V call is TRBV14, the J call TRBJ1-1; D uncertain. V was pared by 0 bases and J by 6 bases, with 20 bases between. Germline V CDR1 and CDR2: SGHDN, FVKESK. The CDR3 contains 17 residues.

This chain links TRBV10-3 with TRBJ2-1, with D unclear. CDR1 is ENHRY and CDR2 is SYGVKD in the germline V gene. This CDR3 comprises 13 residues. Trimming left V 3 bases short and J 3 bases short, with 6 bases between. As DNA, the CDR3 is TGTGCCATCAGTGATTTCCTCTACAATGAGCAGTTCTTC. Translating it yields CAISDFLYNEQFF.

The CDR3 loop reads CASSLADRGLNEQYF. For the CDR3, the DNA is TGCGCCAGCAGCTTGGCGGACAGGGGGCTAAACGAGCAGTACTTC. The chain employs TRBV5-1 and TRBJ2-7; 11 bases agree with TRBD1. Trimming removed 0 bases from V and 5 bases from J; junction bases left unmatched: 4. Germline V gene sequence: CDR1 SGHRS, CDR2 YFSETQ. This CDR3 is 15 amino acids long.

The genes are TRBV19 and TRBJ1-2, with a possible D match to TRBD1 (6 bases). The germline gives CDR1 LNHDA, CDR2 SQIVND (reference sequence). The CDR3 covers 13 residues. V dropped 10 bases and J dropped 8 bases, with 20 bases sitting between them. The CDR3 loop reads CATSDRPQGGYTF. CDR3 nucleotides: TGTGCCACATCGGACCGACCCCAGGGGGGCTACACCTTC.

This chain joins TRBV19 and TRBJ2-7; TRBD2 matches at 9 bases. The CDR3 is 16 amino acids. Germline-derived CDR1 and CDR2 are LNHDA and SQIVND (reference sequence). J lost 3 bases, V lost 4 bases, and 10 bases had no gene match. CDR3 sequence reads: CASSTLSWREGYEQYF. The CDR3 DNA follows: TGTGCCAGTAGTACGCTCTCCTGGCGGGAGGGCTACGAGCAGTACTTC. The full variable domain, rest sourced from reference TRBV19 and TRBJ2-7, is DGGITQSPKYLFRKEGQNVTLSCEQNLNHDAMYWYRQDPGQGLRLIYYSQIVNDFQKGDIAEGYSVSREKKESFPLTVTSAQKNPTAFYLCASSTLSWREGYEQYFGPGTRLTVT.

This chain connects TRBV19 to TRBJ1-5; 8 bases agree with TRBD1. The CDR3 totals 19 residues. V shed 3 bases and J 4 bases; nucleotides not matched to a gene: 17. Per the germline V gene, CDR1 is LNHDA and CDR2 is SQIVND (reference sequence). The CDR3 here is CASSMTRDRSTTRNQPQHF. The DNA for the CDR3 is TGTGCCAGTAGTATGACCCGGGACAGGTCAACCACACGGAATCAGCCCCAGCATTTT.

This chain uses TRBV21-1 with TRBJ1-2. TRBV21-1 is a known pseudogene. There are 14 residues in the CDR3. Here the CDR3 reads CASSKAPGRNGYTF. CDR3 coding DNA: TGTGCCAGCAGCAAAGCTCCAGGGAGGAATGGCTACACCTTC.

This clone has only one observation. The genes are TRBV4-1 and TRBJ2-7, with D uncertain. V shed 1 base and J shed 3 bases, with 13 bases lying between them. This CDR3 has 15 residues. Germline CDR1 MGHRA, CDR2 YSYEKL. The CDR3 protein is CASSQVTDDLYEQYF. The CDR3 nucleotides read TGCGCCAGCAGCCAAGTGACTGACGACCTCTACGAGCAGTACTTC.

The chain couples TRBV5-1 to TRBJ2-1; tentatively, D is TRBD1 (6 bases). With 5 bases removed from V and 3 bases from J, the gap between germline ends came to 9 bases. The CDR3 covers 13 residues. From germline, CDR1 is SGHRS and CDR2 YFSETQ. CDR3 sequence reads: CASRSDSYNEQFF. The DNA for the CDR3 is TGCGCCAGCAGGTCGGACAGCTACAATGAGCAGTTCTTC.

The chain recombines TRBV7-6 with TRBJ2-7; D is possibly TRBD1 (5 bases). Germline-derived CDR1 and CDR2 are SGHVS and FNYEAQ. V gave up 3 bases and J gave up 4 bases, with 13 bases separating them. CDR3 size: 14 residues. The CDR3 DNA is TGTGCCAGCAGCTTGGCAGGGCATCGATACGAGCAGTACTTC. Protein product: CASSLAGHRYEQYF.

The V gene is TRBV15, the J gene TRBJ2-5, with 8 bases that match TRBD2. The germline gives CDR1 LNHNV, CDR2 YYDKDF (reference sequence). The ends lost 5 bases at V and 7 bases at J; junction bases unmatched: 9. The CDR3 length is 14 residues. CDR3 sequence: CATSPRGGKGTQYF. The CDR3, as DNA: TGTGCCACCAGCCCCCGGGGGGGGAAGGGGACCCAGTACTTC.

CDR3 amino acids: CASSPDSSYNEQFF. CDR3 in DNA: TGTGCCAGCAGCCCGGACAGCTCCTACAATGAGCAGTTCTTC. The V gene is TRBV7-9, the J gene TRBJ2-1, with D tentatively TRBD1 (6 bases). The V end lost 5 bases, the J end lost 0 bases, and 8 bases lay between the germline ends. The CDR3 covers 14 residues. CDR1 SEHNR and CDR2 FQNEAQ come from the germline V gene (reference sequence). The complete variable domain, with remaining parts taken from reference TRBV7-9 and TRBJ2-1, reads DTGVSQNPRHKITKRGQNVTFRCDPISEHNRLYWYRQTLGQGPEFLTYFQNEAQLEKSRLLSDRFSAERPKGSFSTLEIQRTEQGDSAMYLCASSPDSSYNEQFFGPGTRLTVL.

In this sample, this clone turned up once. The V call is TRBV7-9, the J call TRBJ2-1; 13 nucleotides align to TRBD2. CDR3 length: 15 amino acids. Unmatched junction bases numbered 4, after V lost 5 bases and J lost 6 bases. Germline CDR1 reads SEHNR; CDR2 reads FQNEAQ (reference sequence). The CDR3 coding sequence is TGTGCCAGCAGCCGCCGGACTAGCGGGAGCAATGAGCAGTTCTTC. This translates into CASSRRTSGSNEQFF.

The chain is built from TRBV28 and TRBJ2-3; 14 bases map to TRBD2. The CDR3 totals 15 residues. V lost 6 bases, J lost 3 bases, and 2 bases stayed unmatched. Germline lookup yields CDR1 MDHEN and CDR2 SYDVKM. The DNA of the CDR3 is TGTGCCAGCAGCCGGACTAGCGGGGGGACAGATACGCAGTATTTT. It translates to CASSRTSGGTDTQYF.